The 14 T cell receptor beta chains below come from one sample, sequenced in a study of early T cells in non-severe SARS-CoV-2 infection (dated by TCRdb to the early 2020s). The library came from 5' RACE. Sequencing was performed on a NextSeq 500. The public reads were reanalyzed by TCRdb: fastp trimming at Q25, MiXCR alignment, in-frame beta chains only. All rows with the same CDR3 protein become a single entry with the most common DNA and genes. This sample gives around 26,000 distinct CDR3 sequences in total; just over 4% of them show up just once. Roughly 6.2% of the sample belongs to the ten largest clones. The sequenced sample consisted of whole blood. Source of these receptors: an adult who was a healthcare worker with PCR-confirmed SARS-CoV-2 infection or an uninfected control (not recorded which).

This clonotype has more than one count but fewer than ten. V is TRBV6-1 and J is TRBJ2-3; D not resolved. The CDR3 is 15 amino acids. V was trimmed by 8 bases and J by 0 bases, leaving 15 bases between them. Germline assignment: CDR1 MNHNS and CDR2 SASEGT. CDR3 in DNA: TGTGCCAGCGGCCGGTCACCTTCTAGCACAGATACGCAGTATTTT. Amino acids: CASGRSPSSTDTQYF.

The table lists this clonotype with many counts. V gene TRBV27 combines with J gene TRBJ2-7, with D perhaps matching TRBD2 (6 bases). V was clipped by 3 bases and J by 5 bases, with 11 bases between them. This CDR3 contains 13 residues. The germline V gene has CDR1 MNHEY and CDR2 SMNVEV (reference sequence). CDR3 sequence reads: CASSLGGINEQYF. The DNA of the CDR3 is TGTGCCAGCAGTTTGGGGGGAATCAACGAGCAGTACTTC.

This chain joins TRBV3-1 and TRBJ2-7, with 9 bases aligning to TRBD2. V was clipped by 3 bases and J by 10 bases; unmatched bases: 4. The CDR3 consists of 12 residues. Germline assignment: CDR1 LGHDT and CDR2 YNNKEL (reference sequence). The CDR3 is CASSQGLAGQYF. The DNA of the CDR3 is TGTGCCAGCAGCCAGGGACTAGCCGGACAGTACTTC.

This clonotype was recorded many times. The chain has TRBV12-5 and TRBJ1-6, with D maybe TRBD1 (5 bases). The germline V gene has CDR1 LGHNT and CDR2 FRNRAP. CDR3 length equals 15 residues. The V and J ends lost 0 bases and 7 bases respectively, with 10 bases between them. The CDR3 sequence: CASGLVQGANSPLHF. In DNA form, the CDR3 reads TGTGCTAGTGGTTTGGTACAAGGGGCCAATTCACCCCTCCACTTT.

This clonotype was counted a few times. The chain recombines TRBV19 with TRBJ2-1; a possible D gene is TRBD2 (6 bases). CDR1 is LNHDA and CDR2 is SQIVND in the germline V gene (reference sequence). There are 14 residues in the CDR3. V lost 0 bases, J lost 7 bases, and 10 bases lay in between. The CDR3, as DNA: TGTGCCAGTAGTATAGAGGGAGGAGGGAATGAGCAGTTCTTC. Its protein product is CASSIEGGGNEQFF.

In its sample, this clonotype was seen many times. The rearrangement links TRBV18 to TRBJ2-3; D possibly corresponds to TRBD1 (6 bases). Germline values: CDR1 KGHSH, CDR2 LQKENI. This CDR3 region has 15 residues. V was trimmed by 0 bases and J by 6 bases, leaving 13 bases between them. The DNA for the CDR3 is TGTGCCAGCTCACCACCTAACAGGGATTGGGATACGCAGTATTTT. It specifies CASSPPNRDWDTQYF.

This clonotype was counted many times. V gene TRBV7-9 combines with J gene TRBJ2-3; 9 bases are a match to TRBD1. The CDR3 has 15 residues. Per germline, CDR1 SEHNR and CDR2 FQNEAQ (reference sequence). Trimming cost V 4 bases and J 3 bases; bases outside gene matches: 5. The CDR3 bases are TGTGCCAGCAGCTCTACGGGACAGGGAACAGATACGCAGTATTTT. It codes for CASSSTGQGTDTQYF.

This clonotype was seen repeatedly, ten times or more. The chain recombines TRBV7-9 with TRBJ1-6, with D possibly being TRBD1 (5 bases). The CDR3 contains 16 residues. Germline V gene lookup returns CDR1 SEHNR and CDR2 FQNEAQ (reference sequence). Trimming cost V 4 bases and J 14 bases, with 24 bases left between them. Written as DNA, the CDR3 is TGTGCCAGCAGCTCCCCGACAGACACCCCTGGATCGGCCCTCCACTTT. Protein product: CASSSPTDTPGSALHF.

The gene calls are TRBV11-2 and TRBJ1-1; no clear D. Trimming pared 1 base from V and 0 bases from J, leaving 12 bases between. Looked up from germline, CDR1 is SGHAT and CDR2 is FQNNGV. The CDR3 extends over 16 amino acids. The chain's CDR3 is CASSLAGHSMNTEAFF. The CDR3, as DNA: TGTGCCAGCAGCTTAGCTGGGCATTCCATGAACACTGAAGCTTTCTTT.

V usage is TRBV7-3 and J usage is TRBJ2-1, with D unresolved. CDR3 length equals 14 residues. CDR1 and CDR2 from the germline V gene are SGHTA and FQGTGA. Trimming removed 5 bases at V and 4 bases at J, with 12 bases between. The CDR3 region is CASSPDWPYNEQFF. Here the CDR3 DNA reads TGTGCCAGCAGCCCTGACTGGCCGTACAATGAGCAGTTCTTC.

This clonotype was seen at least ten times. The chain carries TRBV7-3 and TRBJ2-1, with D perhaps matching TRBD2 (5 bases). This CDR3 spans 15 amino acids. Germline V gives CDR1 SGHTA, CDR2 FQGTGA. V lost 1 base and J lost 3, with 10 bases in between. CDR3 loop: CASSLRAVDYNEQFF. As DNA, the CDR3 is TGTGCCAGCAGCTTAAGAGCGGTAGACTACAATGAGCAGTTCTTC.

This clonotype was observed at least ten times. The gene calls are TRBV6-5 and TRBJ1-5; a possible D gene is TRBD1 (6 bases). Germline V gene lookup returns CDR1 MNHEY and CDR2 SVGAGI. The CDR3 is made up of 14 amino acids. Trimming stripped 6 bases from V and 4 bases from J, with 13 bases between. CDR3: CASRETGRNQPQHF. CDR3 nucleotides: TGTGCCAGCAGGGAGACAGGCCGAAATCAGCCCCAGCATTTT.

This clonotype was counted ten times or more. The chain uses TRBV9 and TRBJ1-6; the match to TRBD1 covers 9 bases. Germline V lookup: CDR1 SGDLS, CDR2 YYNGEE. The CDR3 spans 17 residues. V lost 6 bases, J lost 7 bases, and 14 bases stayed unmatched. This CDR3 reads CASTRDPLQGANSPLHF. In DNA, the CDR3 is TGTGCCAGCACCAGAGATCCCCTACAGGGGGCAAATTCACCCCTCCACTTT.

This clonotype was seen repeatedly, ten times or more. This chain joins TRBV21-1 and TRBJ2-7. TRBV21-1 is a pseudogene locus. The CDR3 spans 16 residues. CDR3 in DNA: TGTGCCAGCAGCAAAGAATACAAGAGGTCTTCCTACGAGCAGTACTTC. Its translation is CASSKEYKRSSYEQYF.